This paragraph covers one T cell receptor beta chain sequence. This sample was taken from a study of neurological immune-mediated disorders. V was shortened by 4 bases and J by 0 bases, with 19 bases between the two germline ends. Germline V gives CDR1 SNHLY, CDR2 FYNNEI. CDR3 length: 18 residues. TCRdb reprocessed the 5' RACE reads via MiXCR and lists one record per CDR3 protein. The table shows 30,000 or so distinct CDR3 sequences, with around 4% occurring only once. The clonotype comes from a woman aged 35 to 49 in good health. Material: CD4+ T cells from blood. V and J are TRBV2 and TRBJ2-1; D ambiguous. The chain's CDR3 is CASSGERRIGISYNEQFF. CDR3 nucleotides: TGTGCCAGCAGTGGGGAACGACGAATTGGTATCTCCTACAATGAGCAGTTCTTC.